Presented here are 8 T cell receptor beta chains from one specimen sequenced in a study of shared clonotypes between healthy human individuals. The table came from immunoSEQ multiplex PCR; TCRdb's copy has only in-frame clones and leaves some out. The sample yields around 2.5 million clones, roughly 93% seen once. Sequencing was done on a sample of naive CD4+ T cells from PBMCs. Subset given: CD45RA+ positively selected. The receptors stem from a man between 18 and 35 years old in good health. Some clones in this sample may be carry-over from other donors' samples.

Concerning this clone itself: Other DNA sequences in this specimen translate into the identical CDR3. The V call is TRBV10-3, the J call TRBJ2-7; 8 bases agree with TRBD1. Trimming removed 4 bases from V and 3 bases from J; junction bases left unmatched: 5. The CDR3 is 14 residues long. Germline loops: CDR1 ENHRY, CDR2 SYGVKD. In DNA form, the CDR3 reads TGTGCCATCAGTGCCGGGACAGGTGACTACGAGCAGTACTTC. It yields the protein CAISAGTGDYEQYF.

This clone was seen once. V gene TRBV28 combines with J gene TRBJ2-7; 14 nucleotides agree with TRBD2. V shed 5 bases and J 8 bases; nucleotides not matched to a gene: 5. Germline values: CDR1 MDHEN, CDR2 SYDVKM. The CDR3 has 14 amino acids. The chain's CDR3 is CASSPGLAGVKQYF. The CDR3 nucleotides read TGTGCCAGCAGTCCGGGACTAGCGGGAGTTAAGCAGTACTTC.

The chain links TRBV7-2 to TRBJ1-2; D is possibly TRBD1 (5 bases). The CDR3 has 17 residues. Trimming cost V 1 base and J 5 bases, with 20 bases left between them. The V gene's germline CDR1 is SGHTA and CDR2 FQGNSA. The CDR3 coding sequence is TGTGCCAGCAGCTTAGGGGGGACGCCTTCGACCGATTATGGCTACACCTTC. Its translation is CASSLGGTPSTDYGYTF.

The rearrangement uses TRBV2 and TRBJ2-2, with no clear D. CDR1 and CDR2 from the germline V gene are SNHLY and FYNNEI. Trimming left V 1 base short and J 4 bases short, with 4 bases between. The length of the CDR3 is 13 residues. The CDR3 is CASSEGGTGELFF. The CDR3 nucleotides are TGTGCCAGCAGTGAAGGCGGCACCGGGGAGCTGTTTTTT.

Details on this clone: The identical CDR3 is also encoded by other nucleotide sequences in the sample. The genes are TRBV18 and TRBJ2-5, with D tentatively TRBD1 (5 bases). The CDR3 has 14 residues. Germline lookup yields CDR1 KGHSH and CDR2 LQKENI. With 0 bases removed from V and 5 bases from J, the gap between germline ends came to 10 bases. CDR3 protein: CASSPPSRAETQYF. Here the CDR3 DNA reads TGTGCCAGCTCACCACCGTCCAGGGCGGAGACCCAGTACTTC.

Only one count was recorded for this clone. The V call is TRBV6-6, the J call TRBJ2-7, with a weak D call TRBD1 (6 bases). The CDR3 runs 14 residues. V lost 5 bases and J lost 2, with 13 bases in between. CDR1 is MNHNY, CDR2 SVGAGI, per germline (reference sequence). DNA for the CDR3: TGTGCCAGCAGTACCCGGACAGTTACCTACGAGCAGTACTTC. Translation: CASSTRTVTYEQYF.

V usage is TRBV7-2 and J usage is TRBJ2-5, with D tentatively TRBD2 (6 bases). Trimming removed 0 bases from V and 1 base from J, with 21 bases in between. The germline V gene has CDR1 SGHTA and CDR2 FQGNSA. The CDR3 spans 19 residues. The CDR3: CASSLAGGSGGLSQETQYF. The CDR3 DNA is TGTGCCAGCAGCTTAGCCGGAGGTAGCGGAGGACTAAGCCAAGAGACCCAGTACTTC.

The chain uses TRBV5-4 and TRBJ2-5; TRBD2 is a possible D gene (5 bases). The CDR3 consists of 16 residues. Germline CDR1 reads SGHNT; CDR2 reads YYREEE (reference sequence). The V end lost 0 bases, the J end lost 9 bases, and 21 bases lay between the germline ends. CDR3 region: CASSLGTGAVARAQYF. CDR3 in DNA: TGTGCCAGCAGCTTGGGGACGGGTGCTGTCGCGAGGGCCCAGTACTTC.